This record concerns one T cell receptor beta chain sequence. This entry comes from a study of T-cell reconstitution after alpha-beta-depleted transplantation in children. A library of TCRbeta sequences, prepared with unique molecular identifiers, was generated. One entry per CDR3 protein, called by TCRdb with MiXCR from the PCR reads. The sample has about 340,000 distinct CDR3 sequences, 10% seen once. CDR3 length: 20 amino acids. J was trimmed by 1 base and V by 4 bases; bases with no gene match: 22. CDR1 is SGHRS and CDR2 is YFSETQ in the germline V gene. The V and J genes are TRBV5-1 and TRBJ2-5; 7 bases fit TRBD1. Sample: PBMCs from the stem cell graft donor, taken from the stem cell graft. This TCR derives from a human donor who donated a stem cell graft to a child with acute lymphoblastic leukemia. Here the CDR3 reads CASSIGQELPDFYGQETQYF. The DNA of the CDR3 is TGCGCCAGCAGCATAGGACAGGAGCTCCCTGATTTCTACGGCCAAGAGACCCAGTACTTC.